Reported below is one T cell receptor beta chain. The data were taken from a study of T cell changes during pregnancy in multiple sclerosis. Some clones are missing from TCRdb's copy, which holds only in-frame ones; the method was immunoSEQ multiplex PCR. The profile shows about 67,000 clones, roughly nine tenths of them singletons. Germline-derived CDR1 and CDR2 are LNHDA and SQIVND (reference sequence). Trimming cost V 6 bases and J 0 bases, with 9 bases left between them. There are 14 residues in the CDR3. This chain connects TRBV19 to TRBJ1-5; maybe TRBD1 (5 bases). The source was peripheral blood, collected in the second trimester of pregnancy. This TCR was sampled from a female donor with multiple sclerosis, enrolled in a pregnancy study. The CDR3 coding sequence is TGTGCCAGTAGGACAGTTTATAGCAATCAGCCCCAGCATTTT. Translated: CASRTVYSNQPQHF.